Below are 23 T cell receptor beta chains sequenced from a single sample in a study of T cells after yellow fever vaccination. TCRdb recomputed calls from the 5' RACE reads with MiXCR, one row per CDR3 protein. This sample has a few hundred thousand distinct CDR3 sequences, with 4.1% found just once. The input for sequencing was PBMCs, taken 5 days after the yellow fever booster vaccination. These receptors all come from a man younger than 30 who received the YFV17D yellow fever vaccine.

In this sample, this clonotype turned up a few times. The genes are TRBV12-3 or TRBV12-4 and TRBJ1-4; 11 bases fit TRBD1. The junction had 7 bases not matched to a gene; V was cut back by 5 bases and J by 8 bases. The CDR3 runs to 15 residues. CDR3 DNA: TGTGCCAGCAGTGTCCCGGGACAGGGGGTGGAAAAACTGTTTTTT. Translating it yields CASSVPGQGVEKLFF.

The CDR3 DNA follows: TGTGCCAGCAGTTTAGGCGGAGCCTGGGGCGAGCAGTACTTC. Its translation: CASSLGGAWGEQYF. The rearrangement uses TRBV27 and TRBJ2-7, with D unclear. The CDR3 extends over 14 amino acids. Germline lookup yields CDR1 MNHEY and CDR2 SMNVEV (reference sequence). With 2 bases removed from V and 6 bases from J, the gap between germline ends came to 14 bases.

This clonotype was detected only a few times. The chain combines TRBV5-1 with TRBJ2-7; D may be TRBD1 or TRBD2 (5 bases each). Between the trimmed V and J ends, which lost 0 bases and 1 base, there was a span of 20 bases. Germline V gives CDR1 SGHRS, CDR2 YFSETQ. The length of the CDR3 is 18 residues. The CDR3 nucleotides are TGCGCCAGCAGCTTGGTGCCCCTGGCTGGGGGTTTTTCCTACGAGCAGTACGTC. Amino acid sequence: CASSLVPLAGGFSYEQYV.

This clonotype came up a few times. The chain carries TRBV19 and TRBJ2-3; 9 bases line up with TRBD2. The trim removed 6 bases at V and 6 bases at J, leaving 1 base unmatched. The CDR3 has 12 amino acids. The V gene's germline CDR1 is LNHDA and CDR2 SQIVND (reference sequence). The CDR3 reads CASRLAGDTQYF. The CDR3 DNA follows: TGTGCCAGTAGGCTAGCGGGGGATACGCAGTATTTT. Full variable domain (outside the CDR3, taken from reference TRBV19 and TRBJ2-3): DGGITQSPKYLFRKEGQNVTLSCEQNLNHDAMYWYRQDPGQGLRLIYYSQIVNDFQKGDIAEGYSVSREKKESFPLTVTSAQKNPTAFYLCASRLAGDTQYFGPGTRLTVL.

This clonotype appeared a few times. The CDR3 loop is CASSQEGGFEKLFF. CDR3 bases: TGCGCCAGCAGCCAAGAAGGGGGTTTTGAAAAACTGTTTTTT. The V gene is TRBV4-3, the J gene TRBJ1-4; possibly TRBD1 for D (6 bases). Germline V gene sequence: CDR1 LGHNA, CDR2 YSLEER. Trimming left V 0 bases short and J 7 bases short, with 9 bases between. CDR3 length: 14 amino acids.

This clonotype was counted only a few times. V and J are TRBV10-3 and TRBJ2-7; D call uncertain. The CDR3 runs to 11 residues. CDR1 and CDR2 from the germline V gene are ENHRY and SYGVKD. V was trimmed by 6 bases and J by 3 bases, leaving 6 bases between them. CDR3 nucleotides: TGTGCCATCAGGGATTACTACGAGCAGTACTTC. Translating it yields CAIRDYYEQYF.

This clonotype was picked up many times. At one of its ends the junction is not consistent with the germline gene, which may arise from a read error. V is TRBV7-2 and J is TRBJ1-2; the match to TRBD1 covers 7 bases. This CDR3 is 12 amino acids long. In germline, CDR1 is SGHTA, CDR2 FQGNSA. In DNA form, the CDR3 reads TGTGCCAGCAGCCCCGACAGGGATGGGTACACCTTC. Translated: CASSPDRDGYTF.

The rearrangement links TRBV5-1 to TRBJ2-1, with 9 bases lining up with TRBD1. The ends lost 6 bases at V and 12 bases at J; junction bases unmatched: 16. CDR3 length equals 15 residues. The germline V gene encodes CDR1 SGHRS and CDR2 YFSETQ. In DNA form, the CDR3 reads TGCGCCAGCACGGACTCGGGACAGGGATTGATTGGGCAGTTCTTC. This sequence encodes CASTDSGQGLIGQFF. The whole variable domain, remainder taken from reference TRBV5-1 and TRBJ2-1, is KAGVTQTPRYLIKTRGQQVTLSCSPISGHRSVSWYQQTPGQGLQFLFEYFSETQRNKGNFPGRFSGRQFSNSRSEMNVSTLELGDSALYLCASTDSGQGLIGQFFGPGTRLTVL.

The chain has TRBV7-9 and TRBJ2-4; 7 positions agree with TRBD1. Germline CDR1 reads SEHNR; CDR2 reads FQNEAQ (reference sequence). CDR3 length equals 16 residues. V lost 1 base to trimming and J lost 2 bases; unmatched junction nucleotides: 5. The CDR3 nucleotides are TGTGCCAGCAGCTTAGGTACAGGGGTGCCCAAAAACATTCAGTACTTC. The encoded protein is CASSLGTGVPKNIQYF.

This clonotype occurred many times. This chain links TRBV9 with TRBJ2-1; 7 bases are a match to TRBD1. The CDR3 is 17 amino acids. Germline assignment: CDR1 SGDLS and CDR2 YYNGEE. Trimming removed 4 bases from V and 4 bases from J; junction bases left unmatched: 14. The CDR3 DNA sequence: TGTGCCAGCAGCTCAAATTTGGGGGACAGTATATACAATGAGCAGTTCTTC. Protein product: CASSSNLGDSIYNEQFF.

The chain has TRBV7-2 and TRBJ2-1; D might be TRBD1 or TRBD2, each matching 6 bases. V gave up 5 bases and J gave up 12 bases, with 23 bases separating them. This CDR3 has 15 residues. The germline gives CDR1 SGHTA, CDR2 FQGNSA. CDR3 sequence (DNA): TGTGCCAGCAGCCCACCCCCGGCGGGGACAACTAGGCAGTTCTTC. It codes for CASSPPPAGTTRQFF.

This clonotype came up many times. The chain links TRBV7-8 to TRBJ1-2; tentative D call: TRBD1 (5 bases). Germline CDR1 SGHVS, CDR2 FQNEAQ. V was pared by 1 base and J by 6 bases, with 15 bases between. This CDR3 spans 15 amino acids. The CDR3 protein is CASSLGTASGHGYTF. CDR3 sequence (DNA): TGTGCCAGCAGCTTAGGAACAGCATCGGGGCATGGCTACACCTTC.

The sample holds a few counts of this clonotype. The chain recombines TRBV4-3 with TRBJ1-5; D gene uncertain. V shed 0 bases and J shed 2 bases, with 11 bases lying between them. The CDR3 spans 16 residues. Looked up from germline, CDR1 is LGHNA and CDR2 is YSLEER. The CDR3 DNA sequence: TGCGCCAGCAGCCAAGAGGCATCCGGAGGCAATCAGCCCCAGCATTTT. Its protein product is CASSQEASGGNQPQHF.

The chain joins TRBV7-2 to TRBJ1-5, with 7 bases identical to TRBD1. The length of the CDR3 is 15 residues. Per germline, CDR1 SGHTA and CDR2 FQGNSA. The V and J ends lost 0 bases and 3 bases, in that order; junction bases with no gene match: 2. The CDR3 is CASSLAGQNNQPQHF. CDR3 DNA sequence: TGTGCCAGCAGCTTAGCGGGACAGAACAATCAGCCCCAGCATTTT.

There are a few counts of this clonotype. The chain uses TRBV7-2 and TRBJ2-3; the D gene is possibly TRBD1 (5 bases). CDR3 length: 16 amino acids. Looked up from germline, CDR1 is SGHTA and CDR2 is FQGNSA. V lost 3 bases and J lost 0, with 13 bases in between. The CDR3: CASSFMRQPSTDTQYF. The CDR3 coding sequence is TGTGCCAGCAGCTTTATGAGACAGCCTAGCACAGATACGCAGTATTTT.

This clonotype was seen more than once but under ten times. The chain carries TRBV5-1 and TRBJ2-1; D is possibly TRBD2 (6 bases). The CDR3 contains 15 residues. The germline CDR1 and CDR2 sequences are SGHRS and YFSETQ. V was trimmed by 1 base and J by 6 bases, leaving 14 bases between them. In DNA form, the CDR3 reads TGCGCCAGCAGCTTGCAGGGTGGGGAGGCCAATGAGCAGTTCTTC. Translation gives CASSLQGGEANEQFF. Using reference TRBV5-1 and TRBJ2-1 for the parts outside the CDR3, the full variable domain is KAGVTQTPRYLIKTRGQQVTLSCSPISGHRSVSWYQQTPGQGLQFLFEYFSETQRNKGNFPGRFSGRQFSNSRSEMNVSTLELGDSALYLCASSLQGGEANEQFFGPGTRLTVL.

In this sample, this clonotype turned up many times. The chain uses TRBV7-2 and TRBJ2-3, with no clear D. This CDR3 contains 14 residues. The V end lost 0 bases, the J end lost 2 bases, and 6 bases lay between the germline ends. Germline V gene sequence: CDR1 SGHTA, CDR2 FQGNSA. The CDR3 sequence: CASSLAPSTDTQYF. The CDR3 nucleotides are TGTGCCAGCAGCTTAGCCCCGTCCACAGATACGCAGTATTTT.

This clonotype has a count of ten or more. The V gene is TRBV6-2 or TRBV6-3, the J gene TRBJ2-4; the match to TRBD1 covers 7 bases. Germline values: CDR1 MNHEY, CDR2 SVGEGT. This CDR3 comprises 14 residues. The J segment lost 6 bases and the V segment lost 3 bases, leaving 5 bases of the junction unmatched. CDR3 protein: CASSYGTALNIQYF. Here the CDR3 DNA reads TGTGCCAGCAGTTATGGGACAGCGTTAAACATTCAGTACTTC.

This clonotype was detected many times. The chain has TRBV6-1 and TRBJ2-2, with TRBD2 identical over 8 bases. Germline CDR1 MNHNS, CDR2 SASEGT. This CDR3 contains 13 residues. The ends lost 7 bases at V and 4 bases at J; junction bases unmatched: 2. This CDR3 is CASISGVTGELFF. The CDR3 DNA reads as TGTGCCAGCATTAGCGGGGTCACCGGGGAGCTGTTTTTT.

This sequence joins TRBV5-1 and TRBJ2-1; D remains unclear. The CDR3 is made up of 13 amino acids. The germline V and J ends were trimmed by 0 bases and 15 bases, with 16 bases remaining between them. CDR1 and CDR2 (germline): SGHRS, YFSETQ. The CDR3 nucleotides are TGCGCCAGCAGCTTGGACGGGTGGTTCGTCTGGTTCTTC. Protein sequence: CASSLDGWFVWFF.

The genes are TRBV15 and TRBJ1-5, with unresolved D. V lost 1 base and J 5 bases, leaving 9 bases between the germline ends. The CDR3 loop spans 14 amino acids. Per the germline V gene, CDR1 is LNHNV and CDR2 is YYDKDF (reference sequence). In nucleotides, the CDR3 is TGTGCCACCAGCAGAGTGGGAGGGTATCAGCCCCAGCATTTT. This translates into CATSRVGGYQPQHF. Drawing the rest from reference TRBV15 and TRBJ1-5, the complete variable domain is DAMVIQNPRYQVTQFGKPVTLSCSQTLNHNVMYWYQQKSSQAPKLLFHYYDKDFNNEADTPDNFQSRRPNTSFCFLDIRSPGLGDTAMYLCATSRVGGYQPQHFGDGTRLSIL.

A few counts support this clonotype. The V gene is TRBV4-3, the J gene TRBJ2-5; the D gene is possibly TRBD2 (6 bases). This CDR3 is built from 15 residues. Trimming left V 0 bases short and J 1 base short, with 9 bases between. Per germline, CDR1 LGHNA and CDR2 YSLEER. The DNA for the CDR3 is TGCGCCAGCAGCCAAGATTTGCGGGGCCAAGAGACCCAGTACTTC. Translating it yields CASSQDLRGQETQYF.

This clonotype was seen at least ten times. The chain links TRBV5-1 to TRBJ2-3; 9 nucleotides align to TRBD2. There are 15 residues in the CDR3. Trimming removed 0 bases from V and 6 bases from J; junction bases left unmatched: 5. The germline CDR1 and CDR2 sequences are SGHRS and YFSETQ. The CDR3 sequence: CASSLGLAAWDTQYF. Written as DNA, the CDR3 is TGCGCCAGCAGCTTGGGACTAGCGGCTTGGGATACGCAGTATTTT.